What follows describes a single T cell receptor (beta chain). Its target is unknown. cDNA reverse transcribed from extracted RNA served as the sequencing template. Profiling relied on immunoSEQ multiplex PCR, and the TCRdb table lists in-frame clones only, not all of them. The data contain more than 90,000 clones, 55% to 75% of them singletons. The sample belongs to a study of CD8+ T cells in alopecia areata. As for the study in general: Patients received oral tofacitinib, 5 to 10 mg twice daily, for moderate-to-severe alopecia areata. Tofacitinib administration persisted for 6 to 18 months, succeeded by 6 months off drug. Findings and limits, study-wide: Treatment with tofacitinib significantly lowered scalp clonality and reduced expanded CD8+ clones among the top 100.

Germline V gene data show CDR1 as PRHDT and CDR2 as FYEKMQ (reference sequence). After removal of 5 bases from V and 6 bases from J, the junction contained 21 bases not matched to a gene. This CDR3 is built from 19 residues. Treatment: oral pan-JAK inhibitor, 5-10 mg twice daily. The V gene is TRBV13, the J gene TRBJ2-2; TRBD1 agrees at 7 bases. Sequencing was performed on CD8+ T cells sorted from blood, taken at roughly week 58, from a patient treated with tofacitinib. The receptor was isolated from a human donor with alopecia areata. The CDR3 spells CASSPQEIGTAETPGELFF. The CDR3 DNA is TGTGCCAGCAGCCCCCAAGAAATCGGGACAGCCGAAACTCCCGGGGAGCTGTTTTTT.